Below, one T cell receptor beta chain is given with its context. What it binds is unknown. The germline V gene has CDR1 SGHTA and CDR2 FQGNSA. This CDR3 has 12 residues. The ends lost 7 bases at V and 4 bases at J; junction bases unmatched: 2. The assay was immunoSEQ multiplex PCR, and TCRdb's table has in-frame clones only and misses some. The table lists about 80,000 clones, around nine tenths of them singletons, with about 5% in the top ten. The sample originates from a study of OX40 agonist ivuxolimab in advanced cancers. Points from the study as a whole: Clonal expansion among partial responders at 0.1-3.0 mg/kg ranked near the lowest. At 0.1 to 3.0 mg/kg, clonal expansion of CD4+ and CD8+ blood T cells had occurred by week 6.

This TCR derives from an adult with an advanced solid tumor such as melanoma, head and neck, liver or kidney cancer. V usage is TRBV7-2 and J usage is TRBJ2-3, with 7 bases lining up with TRBD2. Sample: CD4+ or CD8+ T cells sorted from blood, taken in a trial of the OX40 agonist ivuxolimab. The CDR3 DNA follows: TGTGCCAGCAACCGGGGGGCAGATACGCAGTATTTT. Residues: CASNRGADTQYF.